The clone carrying this T cell receptor (beta chain) was detected only once. V lost 0 bases and J lost 8; bases outside the gene matches: 14. The CDR3 is 17 amino acids. The V gene's germline CDR1 is SGDLS and CDR2 YYNGEE. This sample was included in a study of blood T cell repertoires in COVID-19. About the research overall: The origin of the acute and convalescent COVID-19 samples was the United States, Italy and Spain.

Here immunoSEQ multiplex PCR was the method, and the copy in TCRdb shows in-frame clones only, minus some. This table holds 140,000 to 150,000 clones, 75% to 90% found once. This rearrangement joins TRBV9 to TRBJ2-1; 7 bases map to TRBD2. Sequenced: PBMCs or T cells enriched from blood (not recorded which). The source of this sequence is a man between 50 and 59 years old who had recovered from COVID-19. CDR3 loop: CASSVAATSRGGYEQFF. In nucleotides, the CDR3 is TGTGCCAGCAGCGTAGCCGCGACTAGCCGGGGAGGCTATGAGCAGTTCTTC.